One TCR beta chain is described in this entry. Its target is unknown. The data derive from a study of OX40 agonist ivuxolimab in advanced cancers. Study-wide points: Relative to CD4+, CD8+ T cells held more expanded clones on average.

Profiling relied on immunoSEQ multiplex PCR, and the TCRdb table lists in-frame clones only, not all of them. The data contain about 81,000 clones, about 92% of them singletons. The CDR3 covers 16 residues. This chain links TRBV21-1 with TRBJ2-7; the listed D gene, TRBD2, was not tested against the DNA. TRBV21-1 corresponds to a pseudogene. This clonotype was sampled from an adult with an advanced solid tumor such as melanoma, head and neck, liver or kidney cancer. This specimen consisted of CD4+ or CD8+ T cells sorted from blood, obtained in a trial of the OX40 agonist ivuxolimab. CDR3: CARILGRASAFYEQYF. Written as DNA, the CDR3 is TGTGCCAGAATCTTAGGGAGGGCTTCGGCGTTCTACGAGCAGTACTTC.